Presented here are 8 T cell receptor beta chains from one specimen sequenced in a study of monozygotic twins with inflammatory bowel disease. TCRdb processed the 5' RACE reads again and assigns one entry to each CDR3 protein, with no DNA. Its table records roughly 160,000 distinct CDR3 sequences. The sequencing input was blood. The receptors originated from a human donor with ulcerative colitis or Crohn's disease, or a healthy co-twin of an affected twin (not recorded which).

The CDR3 loop is CATSSYRELSGANVLTF. V usage is TRBV15 and J usage is TRBJ2-6; TCRdb picks TRBD1, but there is no DNA to check that call. The CDR3 is 17 amino acids. Germline V gives CDR1 LNHNV, CDR2 YYDKDF (reference sequence).

The V and J genes are TRBV7-6 and TRBJ2-3; TCRdb calls TRBD1, which cannot be checked without DNA. The CDR3 totals 16 residues. CDR1 is SGHVS, CDR2 FNYEAQ, per germline. The CDR3 sequence is CASSLRGASSTDTQYF.

The rearrangement links TRBV18 to TRBJ2-1; the TCRdb call, TRBD1, lacks DNA for checking. The CDR3 is made up of 15 amino acids. Germline V gene lookup returns CDR1 KGHSH and CDR2 LQKENI. This chain's CDR3 is CASSPPGQVNNEQFF.

The chain couples TRBV9 to TRBJ1-5; TCRdb picks TRBD1, but there is no DNA to check that call. The CDR3 is 17 residues long. CDR1 and CDR2 from the germline V gene are SGDLS and YYNGEE. This chain's CDR3 is CASSGGTGAGGNQPQHF.

The chain combines TRBV29-1 with TRBJ1-3; checking the TCRdb D call of TRBD1 is not possible without DNA. Per germline, CDR1 SQVTM and CDR2 ANQGSEA. The CDR3 length is 14 residues. The CDR3 reads CSVYQDRGGNTIYF.

The chain combines TRBV20-1 with TRBJ1-2; the D gene TCRdb calls, TRBD1, cannot be checked with no DNA. The CDR3 sequence is 14 residues long. Germline V lookup: CDR1 DFQATT, CDR2 SNEGSKA (reference sequence). CDR3 loop: CSADGGRANYGYTF.

V is TRBV20-1 and J is TRBJ1-5. This CDR3 spans 16 amino acids. Germline CDR1 is DFQATT and CDR2 is SNEGSKA (reference sequence). CDR3 region: CSAPALGGAANQPQHF.

V is TRBV20-1 and J is TRBJ1-5. The CDR3 is 12 residues long. Germline-derived CDR1 and CDR2 are DFQATT and SNEGSKA (reference sequence). The CDR3 loop is CSAIRNNQPQHF.